A selection of T cell receptor beta chains follows, all from one sample in a study of T cells after posttransplantation cyclophosphamide. Profiling relied on immunoSEQ multiplex PCR, and the TCRdb table lists in-frame clones only, not all of them. Here the sample spans 20,000 or so clones, 65% to 75% being singletons. This specimen consisted of PBMCs, obtained after an allogeneic stem cell transplant with post-transplant cyclophosphamide. The receptor source for this set is a male patient in his 30s who received an allogeneic stem cell transplant from a related donor, was CMV-positive, and had acute GVHD only. T cells may partly derive from the graft donor. Both conserved end residues are part of each CDR3. The D gene is left open where the match is weak. Size values are once, few and many counts, or a class for expanded clones, and some rows have none.

D,size,V,J,CDR3,DNA
TRBD2,.,TRBV7-2,TRBJ2-3,CASSSSTSYTDTQYF,TGTGCCAGCAGCTCTTCGACTAGCTACACAGATACGCAGTATTTT
TRBD1,few,TRBV4-1,TRBJ1-2,CASSPRQGASYGYTF,TGCGCCAGCAGCCCGCGACAGGGGGCGTCGTATGGCTACACCTTC
TRBD1,.,TRBV28,TRBJ2-3,CASSFRGLEDTQYF,TGTGCCAGCAGTTTCAGGGGGCTTGAAGATACGCAGTATTTT
TRBD2,.,TRBV11-1,TRBJ2-3,CASSSGTNTDTQYF,TGTGCCAGCAGCTCCGGGACTAATACAGATACGCAGTATTTT
TRBD2,.,TRBV7-3,TRBJ2-5,CASSRGGQETQYF,TGTGCCAGTAGCCGGGGGGGACAAGAGACCCAGTACTTC
TRBD1,.,TRBV5-1,TRBJ1-1,CASSLEGQGVRTEAFF,TGCGCCAGCAGCTTGGAGGGACAGGGGGTGCGCACTGAAGCTTTCTTT
.,.,TRBV7-9,TRBJ2-6,CASSLEGGQWASGANVLTF,TGTGCCAGCAGCTTAGAGGGGGGACAGTGGGCCTCTGGGGCCAACGTCCTGACTTTC
.,.,TRBV10-3,TRBJ1-1,CAVVGVGSPMNTEAFF,TGTGCCGTCGTTGGAGTAGGTTCACCTATGAACACTGAAGCTTTCTTT
.,.,TRBV6-5,TRBJ2-5,CASSYYSGQETQYF,TGTGCCAGCAGCTACTATAGCGGACAAGAGACCCAGTACTTC
.,.,TRBV4-2,TRBJ1-2,CASSPPGGNYGYTF,TGTGCCAGCAGCCCCCCAGGAGGTAACTATGGCTACACCTTC
.,.,TRBV9,TRBJ2-3,CASSPTSAGARDTQYF,TGTGCCAGCAGCCCTACGTCGGCGGGGGCGCGTGATACGCAGTATTTT
.,.,TRBV19,TRBJ2-3,CASSERDSLSTDTQYF,TGTGCCAGTAGTGAACGGGACTCCCTCAGTACAGATACGCAGTATTTT
.,.,TRBV12-5,TRBJ1-1,CASGRGRGSWTEAFF,TGTGCTAGTGGGCGAGGTCGAGGATCTTGGACTGAAGCTTTCTTT
TRBD2,.,TRBV7-2,TRBJ2-5,CASSLVRAGLRQETQYF,TGTGCCAGCAGCTTAGTGCGAGCGGGGCTACGGCAAGAGACCCAGTACTTC
TRBD1,once,TRBV5-5,TRBJ1-1,CASSQQGIRTEAFF,TGTGCCAGCAGCCAACAGGGGATCAGAACTGAAGCTTTCTTT
TRBD1,.,TRBV5-1,TRBJ2-7,CASSLGQGAYEQYF,TGCGCCAGCAGCTTAGGGCAGGGGGCTTACGAGCAGTACTTC
.,.,TRBV5-1,TRBJ1-1,CASSLLQNTEAFF,TGCGCCAGCAGCTTGTTACAGAACACTGAAGCTTTCTTT
.,.,TRBV27,TRBJ1-6,CASSFRAELRNSPLHF,TGTGCCAGCAGTTTCAGGGCGGAGTTAAGAAATTCACCCCTCCACTTT
.,once,TRBV19,TRBJ1-1,CASKGGSYTEAFF,TGTGCCAGTAAAGGCGGAAGCTACACTGAAGCTTTCTTT
TRBD1,.,TRBV2,TRBJ1-1,CASSDGTGGRLTEAFF,TGTGCCAGCAGTGATGGGACAGGGGGCAGGCTCACTGAAGCTTTCTTT
.,.,TRBV18,TRBJ2-3,CASSPYTDTQYF,TGTGCCAGCTCACCTTACACAGATACGCAGTATTTT
.,once,TRBV9,TRBJ2-7,CASSSRQAPYEQYF,TGTGCCAGCAGCTCTCGTCAGGCTCCCTACGAGCAGTACTTC
.,many,TRBV7-9,TRBJ2-5,CASRPPGGSQETQYF,TGTGCCAGCAGACCACCTGGGGGGTCCCAAGAGACCCAGTACTTC
TRBD1,.,TRBV28,TRBJ1-4,CAVRDRREKLFF,TGTGCCGTAAGGGACAGGAGAGAAAAACTGTTTTTT
.,.,TRBV7-2,TRBJ2-5,CASSLEGWGPSETQYF,TGTGCCAGCAGCTTAGAGGGGTGGGGGCCAAGTGAGACCCAGTACTTC
.,.,TRBV29-1,TRBJ2-5,CSAVYGDIQETQYF,TGCAGCGCTGTTTATGGGGACATCCAAGAGACCCAGTACTTC
TRBD1,once,TRBV11-3,TRBJ2-1,CASSGTATYNEQFF,TGTGCCAGCAGCGGGACAGCCACCTACAATGAGCAGTTCTTC
.,.,TRBV28,TRBJ1-2,CASSLGSGGYGYTF,TGTGCCAGCAGTTTGGGTTCGGGGGGCTATGGCTACACCTTC
TRBD2,.,TRBV9,TRBJ2-2,CASSNRAGGGTGELFF,TGTGCCAGCAGCAACCGAGCGGGGGGAGGGACCGGGGAGCTGTTTTTT
.,.,TRBV5-8,TRBJ1-2,CASSFTQVNGYTF,TGTGCCAGCAGCTTTACCCAGGTCAATGGCTACACCTTC
TRBD1,.,TRBV18,TRBJ1-1,CASSRGQDTEAFF,TGTGCCAGCTCCAGGGGGCAGGACACTGAAGCTTTCTTT
TRBD2,.,TRBV5-1,TRBJ2-7,CASSLGTSGDYEQYF,TGCGCCAGCAGCTTGGGTACTAGCGGGGACTACGAGCAGTACTTC
.,.,TRBV7-3,TRBJ2-2,CASSPGLDTGELFF,TGTGCCAGCAGCCCGGGACTCGACACCGGGGAGCTGTTTTTT
.,.,TRBV7-2,TRBJ2-7,CASSLLRSYEQYF,TGTGCCAGCAGCTTACTCCGGAGCTACGAGCAGTACTTC
.,.,TRBV10-1,TRBJ2-3,CASSTSTDTQYF,TGCGCCAGCAGCACTAGCACAGATACGCAGTATTTT
.,few,TRBV11-3,TRBJ2-3,CASSLVGGHTDTQYF,TGTGCCAGCAGCTTAGTTGGTGGGCACACAGATACGCAGTATTTT
.,.,TRBV19,TRBJ1-1,CASSTLRQAPGWVPEAFF,TGTGCCAGTAGTACCTTAAGACAGGCCCCCGGTTGGGTCCCTGAAGCTTTCTTT
TRBD1,.,TRBV10-2,TRBJ1-1,CASSDRLPGQRTYRAFF,TGCGCCAGCAGTGATCGTCTTCCGGGACAGCGAACATATCGGGCTTTCTTT
TRBD2,.,TRBV11-2,TRBJ2-3,CASSPGLAPNTQYF,TGTGCCAGCAGCCCGGGACTAGCGCCTAATACGCAGTATTTT
TRBD2,.,TRBV7-8,TRBJ2-2,CASSFSGGSPGELFF,TGTGCCAGCAGCTTTAGCGGGGGGTCCCCCGGGGAGCTGTTTTTT
.,.,TRBV29-1,TRBJ2-1,CSVVGWGENEQFF,TGCAGCGTTGTAGGCTGGGGGGAAAATGAGCAGTTCTTC
.,few,TRBV19,TRBJ1-1,CASSIDQRSRTEAFF,TGTGCCAGTAGTATAGATCAGCGGTCGAGGACTGAAGCTTTCTTT
.,.,TRBV6-1,TRBJ2-1,CASSEGPGENEQFF,TGTGCCAGCAGTGAAGGTCCAGGGGAGAATGAGCAGTTCTTC
.,few,TRBV5-4,TRBJ1-1,CASSLEQGGTEAFF,TGTGCCAGCAGCTTGGAACAGGGTGGCACTGAAGCTTTCTTT
.,.,TRBV7-8,TRBJ1-2,CASSLTRGSPGPNYGYTF,TGTGCCAGCAGCTTAACCCGCGGGTCCCCCGGTCCTAACTATGGCTACACCTTC
.,.,TRBV11-2,TRBJ1-2,CASRQGRDGYTF,TGTGCCAGCAGACAGGGCAGGGATGGCTACACCTTC
.,.,TRBV28,TRBJ1-5,CASSLDSMGSNQPQHF,TGTGCCAGCAGTTTAGACAGTATGGGTAGCAATCAGCCCCAGCATTTT
TRBD1,once,TRBV4-2,TRBJ2-2,CASSQAGTGVTGELFF,TGTGCCAGCAGCCAAGCCGGGACAGGGGTCACCGGGGAGCTGTTTTTT
TRBD2,.,TRBV6-5,TRBJ2-7,CATRPAGALYEQYF,TGTGCCACCCGGCCAGCGGGGGCTCTCTACGAGCAGTACTTC
TRBD1,.,TRBV25-1,TRBJ1-1,CASATGTGYEAFF,TGTGCCAGCGCAACCGGGACAGGGTATGAAGCTTTCTTT
.,.,TRBV5-6,TRBJ1-3,CASSLYGFGGATIYF,TGTGCCAGCAGCTTGTACGGGTTCGGTGGGGCCACCATATATTTT
.,.,TRBV5-1,TRBJ1-4,CASSLGGATNEKLFF,TGCGCCAGCAGCTTGGGGGGCGCAACTAATGAAAAACTGTTTTTT
TRBD1,.,TRBV4-1,TRBJ1-2,CASSQDGIRDRSNYGYTF,TGCGCCAGCAGCCAAGACGGGATCCGGGACAGATCTAACTATGGCTACACCTTC
.,.,TRBV2,TRBJ1-1,CASTLGAETEAFF,TGTGCCAGCACTCTAGGGGCAGAGACTGAAGCTTTCTTT
TRBD1,.,TRBV15,TRBJ1-6,CATSRGQGARVSPLHF,TGTGCCACCAGCAGAGGACAGGGGGCGCGGGTTTCACCCCTCCACTTT
TRBD2,.,TRBV10-2,TRBJ2-1,CASSLAGTSGGANEQFF,TGCGCCAGCAGCCTAGCCGGGACTAGCGGGGGGGCTAATGAGCAGTTCTTC
.,.,TRBV19,TRBJ1-5,CASSKEGGWAQHF,TGTGCCAGTAGTAAGGAGGGTGGCTGGGCCCAGCATTTT
.,.,TRBV5-1,TRBJ2-6,CASSSRLASAGANVLTF,TGCGCCAGCAGCTCCCGACTGGCTAGCGCTGGGGCCAACGTCCTGACTTTC
.,.,TRBV2,TRBJ1-2,CASSVEGVYGYTF,TGTGCCAGCAGTGTTGAAGGGGTCTATGGCTACACCTTC